These 22 T cell receptor beta chains came from one sample sequenced in a study of blood T cells in healthy people across ages. Sample-barcoded 5' priming and a J-beta primer mix drove a second PCR of about 6 to 12 cycles. Each CDR3 protein gets one entry after TCRdb re-called the 5' RACE reads with MiXCR. The table includes about 680,000 distinct CDR3 sequences, 45% to 50% detected once. The sample taken for sequencing was blood. The source is a woman in her sixties in good health.

This clonotype was seen repeatedly, ten times or more. The V call is TRBV15, the J call TRBJ1-2, with D perhaps matching TRBD1 (6 bases). Trimming took 0 bases from V and 4 from J, leaving 12 bases between them. Germline CDR1 and CDR2: LNHNV and YYDKDF (reference sequence). The CDR3 loop spans 15 amino acids. The CDR3 protein is CATSRDTQGSYGYTF. CDR3 nucleotide sequence: TGTGCCACCAGCAGAGACACACAGGGTTCCTATGGCTACACCTTC.

The rearrangement joins TRBV2 to TRBJ2-3; 7 bases map to TRBD2. V shed 5 bases and J 0 bases; nucleotides not matched to a gene: 14. Germline V gives CDR1 SNHLY, CDR2 FYNNEI. The CDR3 length is 18 residues. DNA for the CDR3: TGTGCCAGCAGTCAAGACGTACCTAAAGCGGGAAGCACAGATACGCAGTATTTT. Protein sequence: CASSQDVPKAGSTDTQYF.

V is TRBV12-3 or TRBV12-4 and J is TRBJ2-6; D unresolved. The CDR3 has 16 residues. The V end lost 1 base, the J end lost 0 bases, and 7 bases lay between the germline ends. The CDR3 region has the DNA TGTGCCAGCAGTTTAGGAATTAGCTCTGGGGCCAACGTCCTGACTTTC. Translating it yields CASSLGISSGANVLTF.

The rearrangement links TRBV18 to TRBJ2-7; TRBD1 is a possible D gene (5 bases). Germline V CDR1 and CDR2: KGHSH, LQKENI. This CDR3 spans 14 amino acids. V was pared by 2 bases and J by 0 bases, with 8 bases between. DNA of the CDR3: TGTGCCAGCTCACCATCGACAGCCTCCTACGAGCAGTACTTC. As protein: CASSPSTASYEQYF.

As to this clonotype: A much larger clone sits a single nucleotide away, making a read error possible. The chain recombines TRBV7-2 with TRBJ2-1; D unclear. Trimming took off 3 bases at V and 0 bases at J, with 6 bases between the two ends. CDR3 length: 14 amino acids. Germline CDR1 SGHTA, CDR2 FQGNSA. This CDR3 is CASSFWDSYNEQFF. The CDR3 nucleotides are TGTGCCAGCAGCTTCTGGGACTCCTACAATGAGCAGTTCTTC.

In this sample, this clonotype turned up a few times. This rearrangement joins TRBV4-3 to TRBJ2-1; perhaps D is TRBD1 or TRBD2 (5 bases each). Per germline, CDR1 LGHNA and CDR2 YSLEER. With 1 base removed from V and 7 bases from J, the gap between germline ends came to 17 bases. The CDR3 sequence is 16 residues long. CDR3 residues: CASSQVVGTLANEQFF. Written as DNA, the CDR3 is TGCGCCAGCAGCCAAGTAGTAGGGACGCTGGCAAATGAGCAGTTCTTC.

The CDR3 sequence is CASSQGLQGFSQPQHF. The CDR3 DNA follows: TGTGCCAGCAGCCAAGGGCTACAGGGGTTCAGTCAGCCCCAGCATTTT. This chain links TRBV3-1 with TRBJ1-5; 7 bases are shared with TRBD1. This CDR3 is built from 16 residues. In germline, CDR1 is LGHDT, CDR2 YNNKEL (reference sequence). The ends lost 1 base at V and 6 bases at J; junction bases unmatched: 9.

This clonotype was seen a handful of times. J is TRBJ2-7 and V is TRBV20-1, with 8 bases aligning to TRBD2. J was trimmed by 2 bases and V by 4 bases; bases with no gene match: 10. From germline, CDR1 is DFQATT and CDR2 SNEGSKA (reference sequence). The length of the CDR3 is 15 residues. The CDR3 here is CSAMSSGTLAYEQYF. DNA of the CDR3: TGCAGTGCTATGAGTAGCGGGACATTAGCCTACGAGCAGTACTTC.

This clonotype has only one observation. The gene calls are TRBV7-2 and TRBJ2-5; 11 bases fit TRBD2. The CDR3 is made up of 19 amino acids. V dropped 5 bases and J dropped 3; count of bases not matched to a gene: 17. CDR1 is SGHTA, CDR2 FQGNSA, per germline. CDR3: CASSPVAAPQLAGEETQYF. The CDR3 coding sequence is TGTGCCAGCAGCCCGGTAGCCGCCCCCCAACTAGCGGGAGAAGAGACCCAGTACTTC. The complete variable domain, with remaining parts taken from reference TRBV7-2 and TRBJ2-5, reads GAGVSQSPSNKVTEKGKDVELRCDPISGHTALYWYRQSLGQGLEFLIYFQGNSAPDKSGLPSDRFSAERTGGSVSTLTIQRTQQEDSAVYLCASSPVAAPQLAGEETQYFGPGTRLLVL.

The chain links TRBV6-2 or TRBV6-3 to TRBJ2-3, with D hard to call. Germline-derived CDR1 and CDR2 are MNHEY and SVGEGT. CDR3 length equals 14 residues. The germline V and J ends were trimmed by 2 bases and 4 bases, with 10 bases remaining between them. The CDR3: CASSYGGVPDTQYF. DNA for the CDR3: TGTGCCAGCAGTTACGGCGGAGTCCCAGATACGCAGTATTTT.

The gene calls are TRBV5-1 and TRBJ2-1, with D possibly being TRBD2 (6 bases). Germline-derived CDR1 and CDR2 are SGHRS and YFSETQ. V was pared by 3 bases and J by 6 bases, with 16 bases between. The CDR3 contains 15 residues. The CDR3 sequence is CASSSAGLASNEQFF. CDR3 bases: TGCGCCAGCAGCTCGGCAGGCCTAGCGAGCAATGAGCAGTTCTTC.

With respect to this clonotype: It may be a read error: a sequence one base away is much more abundant. The rearrangement links TRBV20-1 to TRBJ2-7, with 10 bases fitting TRBD1. Trimming removed 1 base from V and 3 bases from J; junction bases left unmatched: 12. Germline CDR1 is DFQATT and CDR2 is SNEGSKA (reference sequence). The CDR3 has 17 residues. CDR3 in DNA: TGCAGTGCTAGAGGAATCTGTGGGACAGGGGATCGCTACGAGCAGTACTTC. This translates into CSARGICGTGDRYEQYF.

The chain couples TRBV7-2 to TRBJ2-7; perhaps TRBD2 as D (6 bases). CDR1 and CDR2 from the germline V gene are SGHTA and FQGNSA. V was trimmed by 2 bases and J by 6 bases, leaving 17 bases between them. This CDR3 has 15 residues. The CDR3 sequence is CASSLTQGGIREQYF. In nucleotides, the CDR3 is TGTGCCAGCAGCTTAACCCAGGGAGGAATACGCGAGCAGTACTTC.

The rearrangement joins TRBV6-2 or TRBV6-3 to TRBJ2-3; D may be TRBD1 (5 bases). Germline V gene lookup returns CDR1 MNHEY and CDR2 SVGEGT. The CDR3 loop spans 14 amino acids. Deletions cut 0 bases from V and 6 bases from J, with 10 bases between. The CDR3 DNA is TGTGCCAGCAGTTACTCGACACAGGCCGATACGCAGTATTTT. It translates to CASSYSTQADTQYF.

This clonotype was seen a few times. This chain links TRBV6-6 with TRBJ2-3; no reliable D call. Germline V CDR1 and CDR2: MNHNY, SVGAGI (reference sequence). V dropped 6 bases and J dropped 5 bases, with 9 bases sitting between them. The CDR3 has 12 residues. CDR3 loop: CASSPSIDTQYF. The CDR3 DNA is TGTGCCAGCAGCCCCTCTATAGATACGCAGTATTTT.

CDR3 DNA: TGTGCCAGCAGCCTGACTAGCGCAACCTACGAGCAGTACTTC. As protein: CASSLTSATYEQYF. The rearrangement joins TRBV3-1 to TRBJ2-5; TRBD2 matches 8 bases. Matching the DNA end better, TRBJ2-7 makes the J call doubtful. Germline V gene data show CDR1 as LGHDT and CDR2 as YNNKEL (reference sequence). This CDR3 region has 14 residues.

As for this clonotype: The junction shows a germline mismatch at one end, possibly a read error. This chain links TRBV6-5 with TRBJ2-7, with TRBD2 matching over 7 bases. The CDR3 totals 14 residues. Germline lookup yields CDR1 MNHEY and CDR2 SVGAGI. CDR3 coding DNA: TGTGCCAGCAGTTCGGGGGAGGGCCGATACGAGCACTACTTC. This translates into CASSSGEGRYEHYF.

The chain recombines TRBV20-1 with TRBJ1-1, with TRBD1 identical over 9 bases. This CDR3 has 16 residues. Germline V gives CDR1 DFQATT, CDR2 SNEGSKA (reference sequence). After removal of 2 bases from V and 1 base from J, the junction contained 8 bases not matched to a gene. Written as DNA, the CDR3 is TGCAGTGCTAGATCCCGGACAGGGGTTACGAACACTGAAGCTTTCTTT. Translating it yields CSARSRTGVTNTEAFF.

CDR3 nucleotide sequence: TGTGCCACCAGCAGAGAAAGGGGACTAGCGGGAATCACAGATACGCAGTATTTT. Its protein product is CATSRERGLAGITDTQYF. The gene calls are TRBV15 and TRBJ2-3, with 13 bases matching TRBD2. CDR1 and CDR2 (germline): LNHNV, YYDKDF (reference sequence). The CDR3 length is 18 residues. Trimming took 0 bases from V and 2 from J; bases not matched to a gene: 5.

V gene TRBV12-3 or TRBV12-4 combines with J gene TRBJ1-2; TRBD1 is a possible D gene (5 bases). V was shortened by 6 bases and J by 0 bases, with 14 bases between the two germline ends. The CDR3 loop spans 15 amino acids. CDR3 in amino acids: CASSSAGTPNYGYTF. Here the CDR3 DNA reads TGTGCCAGCAGCTCGGCCGGGACTCCTAACTATGGCTACACCTTC.

This chain connects TRBV9 to TRBJ2-2; D might be TRBD2 (5 bases). V lost 3 bases and J 3 bases, leaving 9 bases between the germline ends. This CDR3 spans 14 amino acids. Germline lookup yields CDR1 SGDLS and CDR2 YYNGEE. The CDR3 reads CASSADSYTGELFF. DNA of the CDR3: TGTGCCAGCAGCGCGGACTCCTACACCGGGGAGCTGTTTTTT.

The chain has TRBV14 and TRBJ2-3; possibly TRBD1 for D (5 bases). V lost 4 bases and J lost 4, with 12 bases in between. CDR3 length: 14 residues. The germline CDR1 and CDR2 sequences are SGHDN and FVKESK. The CDR3 bases are TGTGCCAGCAGCCGAGAGCTCAGGGCAGATACGCAGTATTTT. Translating gives CASSRELRADTQYF.